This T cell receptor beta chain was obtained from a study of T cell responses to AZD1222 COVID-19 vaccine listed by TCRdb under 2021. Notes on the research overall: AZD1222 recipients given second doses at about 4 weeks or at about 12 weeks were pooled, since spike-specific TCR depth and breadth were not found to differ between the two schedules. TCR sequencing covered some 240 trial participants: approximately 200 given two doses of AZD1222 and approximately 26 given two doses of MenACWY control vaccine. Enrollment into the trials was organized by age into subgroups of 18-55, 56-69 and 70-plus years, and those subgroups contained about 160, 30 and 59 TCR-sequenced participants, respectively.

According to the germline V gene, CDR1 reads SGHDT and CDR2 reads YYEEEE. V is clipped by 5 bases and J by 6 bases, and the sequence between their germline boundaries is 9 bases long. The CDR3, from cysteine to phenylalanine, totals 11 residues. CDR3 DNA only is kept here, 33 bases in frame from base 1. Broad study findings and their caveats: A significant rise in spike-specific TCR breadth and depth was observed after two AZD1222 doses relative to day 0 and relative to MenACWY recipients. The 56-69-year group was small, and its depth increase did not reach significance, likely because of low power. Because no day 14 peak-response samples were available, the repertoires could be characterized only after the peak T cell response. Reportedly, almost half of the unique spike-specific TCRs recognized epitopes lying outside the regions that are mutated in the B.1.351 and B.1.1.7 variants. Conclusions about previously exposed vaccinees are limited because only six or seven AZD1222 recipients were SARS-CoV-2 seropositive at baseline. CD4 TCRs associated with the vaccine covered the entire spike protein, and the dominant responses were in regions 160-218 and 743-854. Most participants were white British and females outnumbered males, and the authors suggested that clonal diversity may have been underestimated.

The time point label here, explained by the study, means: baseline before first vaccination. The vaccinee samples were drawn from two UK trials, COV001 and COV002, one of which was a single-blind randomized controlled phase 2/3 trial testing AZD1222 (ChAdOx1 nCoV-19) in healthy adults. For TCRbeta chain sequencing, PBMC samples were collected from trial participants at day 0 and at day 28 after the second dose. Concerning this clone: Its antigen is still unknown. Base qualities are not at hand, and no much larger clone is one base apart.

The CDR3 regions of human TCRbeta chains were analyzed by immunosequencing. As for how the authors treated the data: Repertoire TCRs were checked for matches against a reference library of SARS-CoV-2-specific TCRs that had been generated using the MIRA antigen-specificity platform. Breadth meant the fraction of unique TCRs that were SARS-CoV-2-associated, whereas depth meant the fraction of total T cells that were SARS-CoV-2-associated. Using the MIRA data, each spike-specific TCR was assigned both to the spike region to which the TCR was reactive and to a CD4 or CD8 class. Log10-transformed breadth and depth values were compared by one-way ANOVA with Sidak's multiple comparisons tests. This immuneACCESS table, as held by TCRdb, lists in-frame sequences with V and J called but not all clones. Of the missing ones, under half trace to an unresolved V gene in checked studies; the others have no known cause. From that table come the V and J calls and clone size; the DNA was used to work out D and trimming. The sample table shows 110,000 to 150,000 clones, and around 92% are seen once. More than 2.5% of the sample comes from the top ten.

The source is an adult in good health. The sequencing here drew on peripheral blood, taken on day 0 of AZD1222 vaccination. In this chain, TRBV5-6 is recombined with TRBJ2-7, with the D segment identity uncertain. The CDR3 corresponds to CASRFRSEQYF. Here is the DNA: TGTGCCAGCAGGTTCCGAAGCGAGCAGTACTTC.